This TCR beta chain was sequenced for a study of cytomegalovirus exposure and HLA in healthy donors. Study in general: An earlier analysis found around 100 million unique TCR beta sequences from 150 million to 200 million T cells. Genotyping showed about 80% of 398 donors falling in the Caucasian-associated ancestry cluster. Study results and caveats: Among immune exposure information, only CMV serostatus was available. Researchers reported from a later analysis that most CMV-associated TCR beta chains appeared HLA-restricted.

The germline V gene has CDR1 SGHDT and CDR2 YYEEEE. Trimming cost V 2 bases and J 3 bases, with 6 bases left between them. The CDR3 is made up of 12 amino acids. The PCR ran on 60 Vbeta and 13 Jbeta primers. The data were produced by immunoSEQ multiplex PCR, yet TCRdb's version contains in-frame clones alone and is incomplete. The table shows 150,000 to 200,000 clones, with 77% occurring only once. For this clone: The antigen is not known.

The rearrangement joins TRBV5-6 to TRBJ2-7; D gene uncertain. The sequenced material came from PBMCs. This sequence was found in a man between 18 and 35 years old in good health and CMV-seronegative. The CDR3 sequence: CASSFPVYEQYF. DNA of the CDR3: TGTGCCAGCAGCTTTCCGGTCTACGAGCAGTACTTC.